Listed below are T cell receptor beta chains from one sample, sequenced in a study of T cells in Graves' hyperthyroidism and ophthalmopathy. MiXCR, run by TCRdb on the multiplex PCR reads, gives a single entry per CDR3 protein. Of 500,000 to 800,000 distinct CDR3 sequences in the sample, nearly 45% were seen once. The material sequenced was peripheral blood or thyroid tissue (not recorded which). The receptors come from an adult man with Graves' disease, either hyperthyroidism or ophthalmopathy (not recorded which). Each CDR3 is given with its conserved first and last residue. A D gene is named only where the DNA matches it firmly. The size entry is marked missing in some rows and otherwise reads once, few, many or a size class.

D gene: -; clone size: -; V gene: TRBV5-1; J gene: TRBJ1-5; CDR3 protein: CASSLGIGGTPNQPQHF; CDR3 DNA: TGCGCCAGCAGCCTGGGCATTGGTGGTACCCCAAATCAGCCCCAGCATTTT
D gene: -; clone size: -; V gene: TRBV24-1; J gene: TRBJ1-5; CDR3 protein: CATSDGQGYQPQHF; CDR3 DNA: TGTGCCACCAGTGATGGGCAGGGGTATCAGCCCCAGCATTTT
D gene: -; clone size: -; V gene: TRBV6-5; J gene: TRBJ2-7; CDR3 protein: CASSYSGAFEQYF; CDR3 DNA: TGTGCCAGCAGTTACTCAGGAGCATTCGAGCAGTACTTC
D gene: -; clone size: -; V gene: TRBV6-6; J gene: TRBJ2-5; CDR3 protein: CATPPRQKETQYF; CDR3 DNA: TGTGCCACCCCTCCTCGACAGAAAGAGACCCAGTACTTC
D gene: -; clone size: few; V gene: TRBV7-8; J gene: TRBJ2-2; CDR3 protein: CASSLGGPTGELFF; CDR3 DNA: TGTGCCAGCAGCTTAGGGGGGCCGACCGGGGAGCTGTTTTTT
D gene: TRBD1; clone size: -; V gene: TRBV2; J gene: TRBJ2-5; CDR3 protein: CASSEDRSQETQYF; CDR3 DNA: TGTGCCAGCAGTGAGGACAGGAGTCAAGAGACCCAGTACTTC
D gene: -; clone size: few; V gene: TRBV19; J gene: TRBJ1-5; CDR3 protein: CASRYQGQSNQPQHF; CDR3 DNA: TGTGCCAGTAGGTATCAGGGGCAAAGCAATCAGCCCCAGCATTTT
D gene: -; clone size: few; V gene: TRBV7-2; J gene: TRBJ2-7; CDR3 protein: CASSFGGREQYF; CDR3 DNA: TGTGCCAGCAGCTTTGGGGGACGCGAGCAGTACTTC
D gene: -; clone size: -; V gene: TRBV20-1; J gene: TRBJ1-5; CDR3 protein: CSALWALSNQPQHF; CDR3 DNA: TGCAGTGCCCTCTGGGCCCTAAGCAATCAGCCCCAGCATTTT
D gene: -; clone size: many; V gene: TRBV2; J gene: TRBJ1-4; CDR3 protein: CASKGRGYNDDEKLFF; CDR3 DNA: TGTGCCAGCAAGGGCAGGGGTTATAATGACGACGAAAAACTGTTTTTT
D gene: -; clone size: -; V gene: TRBV14; J gene: TRBJ2-1; CDR3 protein: CASSQAGTRGNEQFF; CDR3 DNA: TGTGCCAGCAGCCAAGCGGGGACCCGGGGCAATGAGCAGTTCTTC
D gene: TRBD1; clone size: many; V gene: TRBV2; J gene: TRBJ1-1; CDR3 protein: CASSRRQGTTEAFF; CDR3 DNA: TGTGCCAGCAGCCGAAGACAGGGGACCACTGAAGCTTTCTTT
D gene: TRBD1; clone size: few; V gene: TRBV12-3/TRBV12-4; J gene: TRBJ1-2; CDR3 protein: CASSVDRVNYGYTF; CDR3 DNA: TGTGCCAGCAGTGTCGACAGGGTTAACTATGGCTACACCTTC
D gene: TRBD2; clone size: -; V gene: TRBV19; J gene: TRBJ2-7; CDR3 protein: CAGSFGEGQYF; CDR3 DNA: TGTGCCGGTAGTTTCGGGGAGGGTCAGTACTTC
D gene: TRBD1; clone size: many; V gene: TRBV2; J gene: TRBJ1-4; CDR3 protein: CASSRGTGFEKLFF; CDR3 DNA: TGTGCCAGCAGTCGAGGGACAGGGTTTGAAAAACTGTTTTTT
D gene: TRBD1; clone size: few; V gene: TRBV27; J gene: TRBJ2-7; CDR3 protein: CASSLSDRGHEQYF; CDR3 DNA: TGTGCCAGCAGTTTATCGGACAGGGGTCACGAGCAGTACTTC
D gene: -; clone size: once; V gene: TRBV20-1; J gene: TRBJ1-5; CDR3 protein: CSASTTKGIRNQPQHF; CDR3 DNA: TGCAGTGCTAGTACGACTAAGGGTATTCGGAATCAGCCCCAGCATTTT
D gene: -; clone size: many; V gene: TRBV7-2; J gene: TRBJ2-2; CDR3 protein: CASSLISTGELFF; CDR3 DNA: TGTGCCAGCAGCTTGATTAGCACCGGGGAGCTGTTTTTT
D gene: -; clone size: -; V gene: TRBV7-8; J gene: TRBJ1-3; CDR3 protein: CASSFRKGSGNTIYF; CDR3 DNA: TGTGCCAGCAGCTTTCGTAAGGGCTCTGGAAACACCATATATTTT
D gene: TRBD1; clone size: few; V gene: TRBV2; J gene: TRBJ1-1; CDR3 protein: CARGDRGRAEAFF; CDR3 DNA: TGTGCCAGGGGGGACAGGGGAAGAGCTGAAGCTTTCTTT
D gene: -; clone size: -; V gene: TRBV25-1; J gene: TRBJ2-5; CDR3 protein: CASSEFSRAQYF; CDR3 DNA: TGTGCCAGCAGTGAATTCTCCCGGGCCCAGTACTTC
D gene: -; clone size: -; V gene: TRBV20-1; J gene: TRBJ1-2; CDR3 protein: CSAQNPGTGNYGYTF; CDR3 DNA: TGCAGTGCTCAAAACCCTGGGACGGGAAACTATGGCTACACCTTC
D gene: -; clone size: -; V gene: TRBV9; J gene: TRBJ2-5; CDR3 protein: CASNEEETQYF; CDR3 DNA: TGTGCCAGCAACGAGGAAGAGACCCAGTACTTC
D gene: -; clone size: -; V gene: TRBV5-4; J gene: TRBJ1-5; CDR3 protein: CASSHPGQPNQPQHF; CDR3 DNA: TGCGCCAGCAGCCACCCGGGACAACCCAATCAGCCCCAGCATTTT
D gene: TRBD1; clone size: many; V gene: TRBV19; J gene: TRBJ1-5; CDR3 protein: CASSISTGQPQHF; CDR3 DNA: TGTGCCAGTAGTATCTCGACAGGGCAGCCCCAGCATTTT
D gene: -; clone size: -; V gene: TRBV24-1; J gene: TRBJ1-5; CDR3 protein: CATGGQGWDQPQHF; CDR3 DNA: TGTGCCACCGGGGGGCAGGGGTGGGATCAGCCCCAGCATTTT
D gene: TRBD1; clone size: many; V gene: TRBV29-1; J gene: TRBJ2-5; CDR3 protein: CSVTGGWETQYF; CDR3 DNA: TGCAGCGTCACAGGGGGCTGGGAGACCCAGTACTTC
D gene: TRBD1; clone size: many; V gene: TRBV7-9; J gene: TRBJ2-5; CDR3 protein: CASSLTGVVETQYF; CDR3 DNA: TGTGCCAGCAGTCTCACAGGGGTTGTGGAGACCCAGTACTTC
D gene: -; clone size: -; V gene: TRBV7-8; J gene: TRBJ1-1; CDR3 protein: CASSHRLNTEAFF; CDR3 DNA: TGTGCCAGCAGCCACAGACTTAACACTGAAGCTTTCTTT
D gene: TRBD1; clone size: -; V gene: TRBV29-1; J gene: TRBJ1-4; CDR3 protein: CSLQTGANEKLFF; CDR3 DNA: TGCAGCTTGCAGACAGGGGCAAATGAAAAACTGTTTTTT
D gene: -; clone size: many; V gene: TRBV7-9; J gene: TRBJ1-2; CDR3 protein: CASSPTTIGYTF; CDR3 DNA: TGTGCCAGCAGCCCCACAACAATTGGCTACACCTTC
D gene: -; clone size: -; V gene: TRBV6-2/TRBV6-3; J gene: TRBJ1-5; CDR3 protein: CASSYVGGRLEFQPQHF; CDR3 DNA: TGTGCCAGCAGTTACGTCGGAGGGCGACTGGAATTTCAGCCCCAGCATTTT
D gene: -; clone size: -; V gene: TRBV20-1; J gene: TRBJ1-1; CDR3 protein: CSAMSSQVRAEAFF; CDR3 DNA: TGCAGTGCTATGTCCAGCCAGGTGCGGGCTGAAGCTTTCTTT
D gene: -; clone size: -; V gene: TRBV7-9; J gene: TRBJ1-4; CDR3 protein: CASLRDNNEKLFF; CDR3 DNA: TGTGCCAGCCTACGGGACAATAATGAAAAACTGTTTTTT
D gene: TRBD1; clone size: few; V gene: TRBV19; J gene: TRBJ1-6; CDR3 protein: CASSATGVPNSPLHF; CDR3 DNA: TGTGCCAGTAGCGCAACAGGGGTTCCGAATTCACCCCTCCACTTT